This record looks at one TCR beta chain sequence and its context. Its antigen is as yet unknown. Deep was the level used in running the assay. Generated by immunoSEQ multiplex PCR, the TCRdb table keeps only in-frame clones and is missing some. The table has approximately 2.1 million clones, more than 80% seen once. The data belong to a study of shared clonotypes between healthy human individuals. With V trimmed by 2 bases and J by 7 bases, 10 bases remained unmatched. The CDR3 spans 15 residues. Looked up from germline, CDR1 is KGHSH and CDR2 is LQKENI. Study-level points and caveats: For naive CD4 cells, roughly 5% of clonotypes were shared across several donors.

This clonotype was sampled from a man younger than 35 in good health. Some clones in this sample may be carry-over from other donors' samples. The specimen was naive CD4+ T cells from PBMCs. As to subset: CD45RA+ positively selected. The rearrangement links TRBV18 to TRBJ2-5; TRBD1 matches 7 bases. CDR3 nucleotides: TGTGCCAGCTCACCAGGACAGGCCCCCTTAGTGACCCAGTACTTC. Translation gives CASSPGQAPLVTQYF. Full variable domain (missing parts from reference TRBV18 and TRBJ2-5): NAGVMQNPRHLVRRRGQEARLRCSPMKGHSHVYWYRQLPEEGLKFMVYLQKENIIDESGMPKERFSAEFPKEGPSILRIQQVVRGDSAAYFCASSPGQAPLVTQYFGPGTRLLVL.